One sample yielded the 13 T cell receptor beta chains listed below, sequenced in a study of T cells in Graves' hyperthyroidism and ophthalmopathy. Authors of the study amplified TCR beta CDR3 regions from RNA transcripts. In the first-round RT-PCR of the TCR CDR3, the HTBI primer set was used. TCRdb analysed the multiplex PCR reads with MiXCR anew, one entry per CDR3 protein. Of more than 550,000 distinct CDR3 sequences detected, 40% to 55% appear once; the ten largest clones hold 7% to 7.5%. The sample consisted of peripheral blood or thyroid tissue (not recorded which). The receptors come from an adult man with Graves' disease, either hyperthyroidism or ophthalmopathy (not recorded which).

This clonotype was observed many times. The CDR3 DNA follows: TGCAGTGCTAGAGCGGTAGGGAGCGCTGAAGCTTTCTTT. Amino acids: CSARAVGSAEAFF. This chain connects TRBV20-1 to TRBJ1-1; D is ambiguous. The V end lost 1 base, the J end lost 6 bases, and 12 bases lay between the germline ends. The CDR3 covers 13 residues. CDR1 DFQATT and CDR2 SNEGSKA come from the germline V gene (reference sequence).

The V and J genes are TRBV25-1 and TRBJ1-5; TRBD1 agrees at 7 bases. Germline CDR1 MGHDK, CDR2 SYGVNS. The V segment lost 11 bases and the J segment 4 bases; nucleotides outside the gene matches: 11. The CDR3 has 14 amino acids. The CDR3 bases are TGTGCCTGGGGTGTACTACAGGGGAATCAGCCCCAGCATTTT. It translates to CAWGVLQGNQPQHF. The variable domain in full, with the rest retrieved from reference TRBV25-1 and TRBJ1-5, is EADIYQTPRYLVIGTGKKITLECSQTMGHDKMYWYQQDPGMELHLIHYSYGVNSTEKGDLSSESTVSRIRTEHFPLTLESARPSHTSQYLCAWGVLQGNQPQHFGDGTRLSIL.

This clonotype was seen only a few times. CDR3: CASSIGRNSIYGYTF. CDR3 coding DNA: TGTGCCAGTAGTATCGGGCGGAACAGCATCTATGGCTACACCTTC. This chain links TRBV19 with TRBJ1-2, with D hard to call. This CDR3 comprises 15 residues. Germline loops: CDR1 LNHDA, CDR2 SQIVND (reference sequence). V lost 3 bases and J 4 bases, leaving 15 bases between the germline ends.

The chain is built from TRBV11-3 and TRBJ2-7; 7 nucleotides align to TRBD1. The tail of the sequence fits TRBJ2-1 better, so the J call may be wrong. The CDR3 is 14 amino acids. From germline, CDR1 is SGHNT and CDR2 YENEEA. CDR3 protein: CASSLPGTAYEQFF. The CDR3 DNA sequence: TGTGCCAGCAGCTTGCCCGGGACAGCCTATGAGCAGTTCTTC.

The V gene is TRBV2, the J gene TRBJ1-5; D is undetermined. The length of the CDR3 is 16 residues. CDR1 SNHLY and CDR2 FYNNEI come from the germline V gene. V was pared by 5 bases and J by 5 bases, with 19 bases between. CDR3 DNA sequence: TGTGCCAGCAGTTACCTCACGGGCAGTCGATATCAGCCCCAGCATTTT. Its translation is CASSYLTGSRYQPQHF.

The J gene is TRBJ1-1, the V gene TRBV11-1, with no clear D. The CDR3 extends over 15 amino acids. Germline CDR1 is SGHAT and CDR2 is FQDESV (reference sequence). Trimming cost V 1 base and J 0 bases, with 9 bases left between them. The DNA of the CDR3 is TGTGCCAGCAGCTTAGGACCCCCAATGAACACTGAAGCTTTCTTT. Protein: CASSLGPPMNTEAFF. Variable domain in full (rest from reference TRBV11-1 and TRBJ1-1): EAEVAQSPRYKITEKSQAVAFWCDPISGHATLYWYRQILGQGPELLVQFQDESVVDDSQLPKDRFSAERLKGVDSTLKIQPAELGDSAMYLCASSLGPPMNTEAFFGQGTRLTVV.

Worth noting for this clonotype: The junction and the germline gene differ at one end; a read error may be behind it. The rearrangement uses TRBV5-1 and TRBJ1-2; D remains unclear. This CDR3 is 15 amino acids long. Germline CDR1 and CDR2: SGHRS and YFSETQ. The CDR3: CASSLEGGQGRGYIF. CDR3 sequence (DNA): TGCGCCAGCAGCTTGGAGGGCGGCCAAGGTCGAGGCTACATCTTC.

The chain couples TRBV7-2 to TRBJ1-1, with TRBD1 matching 12 bases. V lost 4 bases, J lost 11 bases, and 8 bases stayed unmatched. The CDR3 sequence is 14 residues long. Germline V gene sequence: CDR1 SGHTA, CDR2 FQGNSA. CDR3 protein: CASSYRGQGAVAFF. CDR3 nucleotide sequence: TGTGCCAGCAGCTATAGGGGACAGGGGGCGGTGGCTTTCTTT.

J is TRBJ1-2 and V is TRBV6-1; D not resolved. The CDR3 is made up of 9 amino acids. Germline V gene sequence: CDR1 MNHNS, CDR2 SASEGT. Trimming shortened V by 8 bases and J by 6 bases, and 4 bases separated the two germline ends. CDR3 loop: CASGNGYTF. The CDR3 nucleotides read TGTGCCAGCGGAAATGGCTACACCTTC.

This clonotype was found a few times. The chain has TRBV5-1 and TRBJ1-2; perhaps TRBD1 as D (5 bases). The CDR3 is 15 residues long. Germline V gene sequence: CDR1 SGHRS, CDR2 YFSETQ. V dropped 1 base and J dropped 4 bases, with 14 bases sitting between them. DNA of the CDR3: TGCGCCAGCAGCTTGTCAGGGACCGATTTCTATGGCTACACCTTC. This translates into CASSLSGTDFYGYTF.

The V and J genes are TRBV20-1 and TRBJ1-5; 9 nucleotides align to TRBD1. Germline V lookup: CDR1 DFQATT, CDR2 SNEGSKA (reference sequence). J was trimmed by 3 bases and V by 7 bases; bases with no gene match: 4. The CDR3 runs to 13 residues. CDR3 region: CSVGTGPNQPQHF. Here the CDR3 DNA reads TGCAGTGTTGGGACAGGGCCCAATCAGCCCCAGCATTTT.

About this clonotype itself: With a much larger clone just one base away, this may be a read error. This chain connects TRBV24-1 to TRBJ1-5, with D possibly being TRBD1 (5 bases). The germline CDR1 and CDR2 sequences are KGHDR and SFDVKD. The CDR3 is made up of 13 amino acids. In DNA, the CDR3 is TGTGTCATCAGTGAGGGACGGAATCAGCCCCAGCATTTT. Protein product: CVISEGRNQPQHF.

This rearrangement joins TRBV10-3 to TRBJ1-3; TRBD1 is a possible D gene (6 bases). The CDR3 length is 16 residues. Deletions cut 6 bases from V and 2 bases from J, with 17 bases between. Per germline, CDR1 ENHRY and CDR2 SYGVKD. In nucleotides, the CDR3 is TGTGCCATCAGGGACCCAGCGGGGGCGGCTGGAAACACCATATATTTT. This codes for CAIRDPAGAAGNTIYF.